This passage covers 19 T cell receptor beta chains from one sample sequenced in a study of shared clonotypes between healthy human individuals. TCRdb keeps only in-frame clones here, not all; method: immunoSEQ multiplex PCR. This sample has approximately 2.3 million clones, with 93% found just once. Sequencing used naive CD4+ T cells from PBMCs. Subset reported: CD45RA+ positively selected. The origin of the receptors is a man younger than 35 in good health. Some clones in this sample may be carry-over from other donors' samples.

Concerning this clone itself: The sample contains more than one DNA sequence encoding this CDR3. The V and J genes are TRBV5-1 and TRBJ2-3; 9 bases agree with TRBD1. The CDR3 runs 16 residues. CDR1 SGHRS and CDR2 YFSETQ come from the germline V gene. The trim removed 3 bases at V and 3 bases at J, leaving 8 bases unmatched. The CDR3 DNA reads TGCGCCAGCAGCTCAGGGGACAGGGCTTCTACAGATACGCAGTATTTT. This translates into CASSSGDRASTDTQYF.

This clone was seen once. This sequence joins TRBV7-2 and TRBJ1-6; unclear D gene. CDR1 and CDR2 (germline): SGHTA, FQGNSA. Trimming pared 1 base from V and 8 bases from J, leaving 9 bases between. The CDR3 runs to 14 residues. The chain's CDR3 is CASSLGASYSPLHF. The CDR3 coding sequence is TGTGCCAGCAGCTTAGGGGCCAGTTATTCACCCCTCCACTTT. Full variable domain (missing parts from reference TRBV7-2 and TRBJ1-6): GAGVSQSPSNKVTEKGKDVELRCDPISGHTALYWYRQSLGQGLEFLIYFQGNSAPDKSGLPSDRFSAERTGGSVSTLTIQRTQQEDSAVYLCASSLGASYSPLHFGNGTRLTVT.

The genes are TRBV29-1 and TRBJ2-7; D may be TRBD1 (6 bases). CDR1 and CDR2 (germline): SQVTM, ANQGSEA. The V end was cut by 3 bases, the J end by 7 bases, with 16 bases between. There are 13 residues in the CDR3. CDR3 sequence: CSVDGQGPREQYF. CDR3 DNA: TGCAGCGTTGACGGGCAGGGGCCAAGGGAGCAGTACTTC.

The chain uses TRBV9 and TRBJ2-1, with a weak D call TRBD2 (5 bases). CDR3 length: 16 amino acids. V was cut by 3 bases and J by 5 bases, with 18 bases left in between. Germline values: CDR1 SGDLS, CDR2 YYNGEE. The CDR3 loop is CASSAPAFAGNNEQFF. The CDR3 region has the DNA TGTGCCAGCAGCGCCCCGGCGTTTGCGGGTAACAATGAGCAGTTCTTC.

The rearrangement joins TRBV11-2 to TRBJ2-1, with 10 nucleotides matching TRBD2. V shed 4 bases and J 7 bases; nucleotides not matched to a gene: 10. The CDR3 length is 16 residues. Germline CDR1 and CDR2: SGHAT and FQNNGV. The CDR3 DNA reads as TGTGCCAGCAGCTACACAGCGGGAGGGCCTGGAAATGAGCAGTTCTTC. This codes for CASSYTAGGPGNEQFF.

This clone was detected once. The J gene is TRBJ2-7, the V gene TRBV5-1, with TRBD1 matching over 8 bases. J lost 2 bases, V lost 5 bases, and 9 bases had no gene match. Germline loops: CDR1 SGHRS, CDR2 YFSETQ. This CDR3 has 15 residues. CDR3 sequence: CASRSGQGIPYEQYF. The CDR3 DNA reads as TGCGCCAGCAGATCAGGACAGGGCATCCCCTACGAGCAGTACTTC. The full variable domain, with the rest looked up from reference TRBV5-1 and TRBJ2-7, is KAGVTQTPRYLIKTRGQQVTLSCSPISGHRSVSWYQQTPGQGLQFLFEYFSETQRNKGNFPGRFSGRQFSNSRSEMNVSTLELGDSALYLCASRSGQGIPYEQYFGPGTRLTVT.

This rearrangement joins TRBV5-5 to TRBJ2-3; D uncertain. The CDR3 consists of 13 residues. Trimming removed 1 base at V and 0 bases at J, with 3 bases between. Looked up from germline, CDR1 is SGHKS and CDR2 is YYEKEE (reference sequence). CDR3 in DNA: TGTGCCAGCAGCTTGCTTAGCACAGATACGCAGTATTTT. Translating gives CASSLLSTDTQYF.

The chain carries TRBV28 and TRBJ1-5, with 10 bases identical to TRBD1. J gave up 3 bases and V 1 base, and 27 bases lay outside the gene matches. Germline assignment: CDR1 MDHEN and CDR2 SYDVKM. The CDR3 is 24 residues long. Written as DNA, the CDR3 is TGTGCCAGCAGTTTATATTGGGGCTGGGGACAGGGGACTTGGCAATCCGAGAACAATCAGCCCCAGCATTTT. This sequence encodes CASSLYWGWGQGTWQSENNQPQHF.

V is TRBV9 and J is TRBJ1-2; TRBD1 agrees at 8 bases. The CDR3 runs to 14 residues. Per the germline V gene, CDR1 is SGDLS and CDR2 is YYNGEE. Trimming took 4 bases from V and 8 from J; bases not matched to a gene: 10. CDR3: CASSTQTGGGGYTF. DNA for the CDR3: TGTGCCAGCAGCACCCAAACAGGGGGTGGGGGCTACACCTTC.

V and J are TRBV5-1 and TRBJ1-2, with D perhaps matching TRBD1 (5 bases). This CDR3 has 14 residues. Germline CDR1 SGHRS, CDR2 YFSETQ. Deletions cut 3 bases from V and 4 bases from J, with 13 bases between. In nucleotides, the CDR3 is TGCGCCAGCAGCTCAACAGGCTCCAGCTATGGCTACACCTTC. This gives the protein CASSSTGSSYGYTF.

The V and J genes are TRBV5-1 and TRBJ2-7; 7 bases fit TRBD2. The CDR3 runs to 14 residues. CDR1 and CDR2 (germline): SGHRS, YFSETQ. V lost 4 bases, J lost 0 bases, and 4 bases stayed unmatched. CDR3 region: CASSPGLVSYEQYF. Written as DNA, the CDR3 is TGCGCCAGCAGCCCAGGACTAGTCTCCTACGAGCAGTACTTC.

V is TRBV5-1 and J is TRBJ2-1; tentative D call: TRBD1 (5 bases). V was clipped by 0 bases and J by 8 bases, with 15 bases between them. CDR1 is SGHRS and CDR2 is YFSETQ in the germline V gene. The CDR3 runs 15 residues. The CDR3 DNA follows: TGCGCCAGCAGCTTGGCGACTTACAGGTCGGATGAGCAGTTCTTC. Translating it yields CASSLATYRSDEQFF.

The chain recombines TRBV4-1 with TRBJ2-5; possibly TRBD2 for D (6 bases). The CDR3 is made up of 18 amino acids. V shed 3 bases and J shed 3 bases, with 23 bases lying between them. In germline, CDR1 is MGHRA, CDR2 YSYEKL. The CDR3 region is CASSQRRVSLVAEETQYF. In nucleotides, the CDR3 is TGCGCCAGCAGCCAGAGACGCGTCTCTCTAGTAGCGGAAGAGACCCAGTACTTC.

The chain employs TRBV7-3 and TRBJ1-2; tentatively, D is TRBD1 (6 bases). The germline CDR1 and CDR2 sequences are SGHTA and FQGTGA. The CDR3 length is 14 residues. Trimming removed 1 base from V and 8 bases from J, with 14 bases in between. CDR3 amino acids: CASSLNPGVGGYTF. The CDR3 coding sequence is TGTGCCAGCAGCTTAAACCCAGGGGTAGGGGGCTACACCTTC.

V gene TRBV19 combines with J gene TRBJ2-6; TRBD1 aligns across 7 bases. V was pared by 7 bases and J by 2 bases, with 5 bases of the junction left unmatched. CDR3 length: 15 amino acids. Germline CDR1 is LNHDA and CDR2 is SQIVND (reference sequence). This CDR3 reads CASTLDRAGANVLTF. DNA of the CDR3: TGTGCCAGTACCTTAGACAGGGCTGGGGCCAACGTCCTGACTTTC.

CDR3 region: CASSPLRADEQYF. The DNA for the CDR3 is TGTGCCAGCTCACCACTCAGGGCGGACGAGCAGTACTTC. The rearrangement uses TRBV18 and TRBJ2-7, with D possibly being TRBD1 (5 bases). The germline V gene has CDR1 KGHSH and CDR2 LQKENI. V was cut by 1 base and J by 5 bases, with 9 bases left in between. The CDR3 loop spans 13 amino acids.

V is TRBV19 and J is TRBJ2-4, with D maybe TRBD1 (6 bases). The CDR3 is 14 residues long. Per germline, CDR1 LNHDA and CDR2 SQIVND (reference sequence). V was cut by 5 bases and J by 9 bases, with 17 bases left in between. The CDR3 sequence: CASSPSGARGIQYF. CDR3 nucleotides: TGTGCCAGTAGTCCCTCAGGGGCAAGGGGCATTCAGTACTTC. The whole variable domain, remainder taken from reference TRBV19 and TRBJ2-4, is DGGITQSPKYLFRKEGQNVTLSCEQNLNHDAMYWYRQDPGQGLRLIYYSQIVNDFQKGDIAEGYSVSREKKESFPLTVTSAQKNPTAFYLCASSPSGARGIQYFGAGTRLSVL.

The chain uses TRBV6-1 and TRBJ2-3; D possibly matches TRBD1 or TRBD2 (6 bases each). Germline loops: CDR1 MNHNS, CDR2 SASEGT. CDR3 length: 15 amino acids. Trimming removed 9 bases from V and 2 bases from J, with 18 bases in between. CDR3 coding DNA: TGTGCCAGTACCCGGGCTGCGGGACACACAGATACGCAGTATTTT. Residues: CASTRAAGHTDTQYF.

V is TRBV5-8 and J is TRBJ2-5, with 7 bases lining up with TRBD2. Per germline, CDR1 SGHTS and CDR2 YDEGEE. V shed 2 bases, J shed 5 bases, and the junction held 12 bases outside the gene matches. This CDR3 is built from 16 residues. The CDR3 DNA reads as TGTGCCAGCAGCTTCACGGACACCTTGGGGGGGGAGACCCAGTACTTC. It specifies CASSFTDTLGGETQYF. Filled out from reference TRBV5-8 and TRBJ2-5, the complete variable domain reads EAGVTQSPTHLIKTRGQQATLRCSPISGHTSVYWYQQALGLGLQFLLWYDEGEERNRGNFPPRFSGRQFPNYSSELNVNALELEDSALYLCASSFTDTLGGETQYFGPGTRLLVL.